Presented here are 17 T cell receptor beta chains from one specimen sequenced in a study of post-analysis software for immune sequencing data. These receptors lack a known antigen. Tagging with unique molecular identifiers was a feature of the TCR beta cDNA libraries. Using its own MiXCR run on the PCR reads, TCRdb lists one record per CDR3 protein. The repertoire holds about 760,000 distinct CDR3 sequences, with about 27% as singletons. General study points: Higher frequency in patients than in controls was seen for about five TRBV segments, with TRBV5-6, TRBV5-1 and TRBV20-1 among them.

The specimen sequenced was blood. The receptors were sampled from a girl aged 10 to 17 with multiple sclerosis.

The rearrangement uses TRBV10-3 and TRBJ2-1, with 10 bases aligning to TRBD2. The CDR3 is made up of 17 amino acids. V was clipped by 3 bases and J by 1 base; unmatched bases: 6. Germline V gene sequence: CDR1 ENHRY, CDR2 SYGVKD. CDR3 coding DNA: TGTGCCATCAGTGACCGAGCGGGAGGGCCTTCCTACAATGAGCAGTTCTTC. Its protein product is CAISDRAGGPSYNEQFF.

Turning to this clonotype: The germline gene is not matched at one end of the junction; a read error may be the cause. The CDR3 DNA sequence: TGTGCCTGCAGTCCCCGGACCACGAGCGGTGTCGGGAGAGGCGCAGATACGCAGTATTTT. It yields the protein CACSPRTTSGVGRGADTQYF. The chain has TRBV6-1 and TRBJ2-3, with a tentative D call TRBD2 (6 bases). CDR1 MNHNS and CDR2 SASEGT come from the germline V gene. The CDR3 has 20 residues.

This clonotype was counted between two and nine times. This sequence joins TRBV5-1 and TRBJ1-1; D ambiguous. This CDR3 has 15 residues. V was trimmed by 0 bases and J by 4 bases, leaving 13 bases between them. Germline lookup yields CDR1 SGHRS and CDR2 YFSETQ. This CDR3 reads CASSLVSGPSTEAFF. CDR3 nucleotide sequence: TGCGCCAGCAGCTTGGTGTCCGGCCCGAGCACTGAAGCTTTCTTT.

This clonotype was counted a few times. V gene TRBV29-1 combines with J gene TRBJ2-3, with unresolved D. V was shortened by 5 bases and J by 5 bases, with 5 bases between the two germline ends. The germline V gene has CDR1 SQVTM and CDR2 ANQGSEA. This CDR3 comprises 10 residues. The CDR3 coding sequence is TGCAGCGTTCCCCAAGATACGCAGTATTTT. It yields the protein CSVPQDTQYF.

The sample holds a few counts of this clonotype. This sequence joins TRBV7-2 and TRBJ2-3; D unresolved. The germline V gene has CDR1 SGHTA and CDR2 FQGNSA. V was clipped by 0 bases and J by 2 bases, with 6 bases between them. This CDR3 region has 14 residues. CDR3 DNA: TGTGCCAGCAGCTTAGCGGAACTCACAGATACGCAGTATTTT. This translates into CASSLAELTDTQYF.

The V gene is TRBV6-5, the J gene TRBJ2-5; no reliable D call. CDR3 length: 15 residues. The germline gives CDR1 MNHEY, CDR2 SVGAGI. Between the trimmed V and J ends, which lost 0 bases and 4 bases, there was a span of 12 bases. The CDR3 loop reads CASSYSGSGGETQYF. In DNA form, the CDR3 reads TGTGCCAGCAGTTACTCTGGGTCTGGCGGAGAGACCCAGTACTTC.

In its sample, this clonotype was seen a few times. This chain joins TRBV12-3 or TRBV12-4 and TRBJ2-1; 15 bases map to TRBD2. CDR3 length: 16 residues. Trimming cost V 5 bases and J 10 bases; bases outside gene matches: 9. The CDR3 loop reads CASSPGLAGGRNEQFF. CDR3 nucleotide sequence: TGTGCCAGCAGTCCCGGACTAGCGGGAGGGCGAAACGAGCAGTTCTTC.

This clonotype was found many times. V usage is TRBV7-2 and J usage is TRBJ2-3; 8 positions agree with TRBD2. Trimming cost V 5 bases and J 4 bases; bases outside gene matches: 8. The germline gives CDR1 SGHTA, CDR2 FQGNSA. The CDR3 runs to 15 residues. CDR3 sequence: CASSLSGRSADTQYF. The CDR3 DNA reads TGTGCCAGCAGCCTGAGCGGGAGATCCGCAGATACGCAGTATTTT.

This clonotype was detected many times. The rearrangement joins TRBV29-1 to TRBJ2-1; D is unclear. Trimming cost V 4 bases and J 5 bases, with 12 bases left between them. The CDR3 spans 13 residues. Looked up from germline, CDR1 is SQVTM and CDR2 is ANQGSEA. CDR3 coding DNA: TGCAGCGTTGGAGACCTGATAAACAATGAGCAGTTCTTC. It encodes CSVGDLINNEQFF.

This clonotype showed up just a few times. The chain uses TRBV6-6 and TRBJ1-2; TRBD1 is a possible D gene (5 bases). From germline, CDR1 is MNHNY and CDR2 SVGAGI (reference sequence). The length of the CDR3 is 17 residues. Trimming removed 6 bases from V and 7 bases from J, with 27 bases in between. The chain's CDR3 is CASRSDSSGNPSSGYTF. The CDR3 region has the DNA TGTGCCAGCAGGTCTGACAGTAGTGGGAACCCCTCCAGTGGCTACACCTTC.

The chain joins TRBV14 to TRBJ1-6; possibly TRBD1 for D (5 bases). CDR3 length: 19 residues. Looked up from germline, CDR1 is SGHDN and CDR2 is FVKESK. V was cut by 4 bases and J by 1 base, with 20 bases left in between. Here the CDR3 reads CASSRRAVGDGSYNSPLHF. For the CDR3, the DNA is TGTGCCAGCAGCCGACGAGCGGTAGGGGATGGATCCTATAATTCACCCCTCCACTTT. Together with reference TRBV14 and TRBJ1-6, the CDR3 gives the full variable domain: EAGVTQFPSHSVIEKGQTVTLRCDPISGHDNLYWYRRVMGKEIKFLLHFVKESKQDESGMPNNRFLAERTGGTYSTLKVQPAELEDSGVYFCASSRRAVGDGSYNSPLHFGNGTRLTVT.

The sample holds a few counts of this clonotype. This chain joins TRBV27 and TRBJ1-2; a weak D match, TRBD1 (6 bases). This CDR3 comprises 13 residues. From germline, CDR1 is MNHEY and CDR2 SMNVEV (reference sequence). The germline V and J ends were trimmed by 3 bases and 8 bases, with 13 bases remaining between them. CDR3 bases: TGTGCCAGCAGTTTCAGGGGAGCCCCGGGCTACACCTTC. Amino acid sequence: CASSFRGAPGYTF.

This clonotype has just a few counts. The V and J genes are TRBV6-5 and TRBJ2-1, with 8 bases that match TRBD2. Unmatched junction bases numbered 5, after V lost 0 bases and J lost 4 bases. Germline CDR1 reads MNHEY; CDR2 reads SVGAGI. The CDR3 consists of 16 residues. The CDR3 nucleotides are TGTGCCAGCAGTTACTCCCCCGCGGGAGGATACAATGAGCAGTTCTTC. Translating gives CASSYSPAGGYNEQFF.

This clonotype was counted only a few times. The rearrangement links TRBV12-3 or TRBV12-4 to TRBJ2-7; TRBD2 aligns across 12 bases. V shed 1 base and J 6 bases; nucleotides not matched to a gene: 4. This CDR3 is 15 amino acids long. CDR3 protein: CASSLGTSGTSEQYF. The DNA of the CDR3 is TGTGCCAGCAGTTTAGGGACTAGCGGGACCTCCGAGCAGTACTTC.

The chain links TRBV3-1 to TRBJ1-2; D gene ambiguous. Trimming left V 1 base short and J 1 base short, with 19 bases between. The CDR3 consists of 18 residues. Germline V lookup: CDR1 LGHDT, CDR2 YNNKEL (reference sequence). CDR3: CASSQGFSTEEYNYGYTF. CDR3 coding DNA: TGTGCCAGCAGCCAAGGATTTTCGACGGAAGAATATAACTATGGCTACACCTTC.

CDR3 residues: CASSLAGGQPPQHF. In DNA form, the CDR3 reads TGTGCCAGCAGCTTAGCGGGGGGACAGCCGCCCCAGCATTTT. The chain recombines TRBV7-9 with TRBJ1-5; 7 bases fit TRBD1. The CDR3 spans 14 residues. Germline V gene data show CDR1 as SEHNR and CDR2 as FQNEAQ (reference sequence). J gave up 9 bases and V 0 bases, and 5 bases lay outside the gene matches. Complete variable domain (other parts from reference TRBV7-9 and TRBJ1-5): DTGVSQNPRHKITKRGQNVTFRCDPISEHNRLYWYRQTLGQGPEFLTYFQNEAQLEKSRLLSDRFSAERPKGSFSTLEIQRTEQGDSAMYLCASSLAGGQPPQHFGDGTRLSIL.

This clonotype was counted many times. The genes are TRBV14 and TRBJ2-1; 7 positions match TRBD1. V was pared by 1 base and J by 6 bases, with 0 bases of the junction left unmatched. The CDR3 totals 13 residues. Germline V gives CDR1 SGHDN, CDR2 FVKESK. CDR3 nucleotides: TGTGCCAGCAGCCAAGCAGGGGGCAATGAGCAGTTCTTC. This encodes CASSQAGGNEQFF.